The 20 T cell receptor beta chains below come from one sample, sequenced in a study of Graves' ophthalmopathy and Graves' hyperthyroidism. RNA transcripts provided the template for amplifying TCR beta CDR3 regions. HTBI primers served in a first-round RT-PCR, which a second-round multiplex PCR followed. TCRdb ran MiXCR on the multiplex PCR reads and lists one entry per CDR3 protein. Seen here are 600,000 to 950,000 distinct CDR3 sequences, 35% to 50% observed once, and the top ten hold 44%. The sequencing input was peripheral blood. The source of these receptors is an adult man with Graves' ophthalmopathy.

As regards this clonotype: The germline gene is not matched at one end of the junction; a read error may be the cause. V is TRBV10-3 and J is TRBJ1-5, with 10 bases fitting TRBD1. The CDR3 length is 16 residues. Germline CDR1 and CDR2: ENHRY and SYGVKD. CDR3 residues: CASSPTGGVSNQPQHF. The CDR3 coding sequence is TGTGCCAGCAGTCCGACAGGGGGCGTTAGCAATCAGCCCCAGCATTTT.

The sample holds a few counts of this clonotype. The rearrangement uses TRBV12-3 or TRBV12-4 and TRBJ1-1; D not resolved. Trimming left V 3 bases short and J 8 bases short, with 10 bases between. The CDR3 has 12 amino acids. The CDR3 DNA reads TGTGCCAGCAGTTTGGGTTCCGCGGAAGCTTTCTTT. Protein: CASSLGSAEAFF.

J is TRBJ1-6 and V is TRBV6-1, with a weak D call TRBD1 (5 bases). CDR3 length equals 19 residues. The germline V gene encodes CDR1 MNHNS and CDR2 SASEGT. Trimming removed 5 bases from V and 2 bases from J, with 22 bases in between. The CDR3 DNA sequence: TGTGCCAGCAGTTACTCGATCGCAGGGCCGGGCACCTATAATTCACCCCTCCACTTT. This translates into CASSYSIAGPGTYNSPLHF.

V gene TRBV20-1 combines with J gene TRBJ1-2; D may be TRBD1 (6 bases). CDR3 length: 15 amino acids. CDR1 and CDR2 (germline): DFQATT, SNEGSKA (reference sequence). The V gene lost 0 bases and the J gene lost 4 bases, with 15 bases spanning the gap. The CDR3 here is CSARDGQGSVYGYTF. CDR3 DNA sequence: TGCAGTGCTAGAGATGGGCAGGGGTCGGTCTATGGCTACACCTTC.

To note about this clonotype: One end of the junction does not line up with germline, which may come from a read error. CDR3 region: CASSLQPDLKQYF. The CDR3 DNA reads TGTGCCAGCAGTTTACAGCCTGACTTGAAGCAGTACTTC. The chain combines TRBV10-3 with TRBJ2-7; D gene unclear. The CDR3 consists of 13 residues. Germline loops: CDR1 ENHRY, CDR2 SYGVKD.

The chain is built from TRBV10-2 and TRBJ1-5; TRBD1 is a possible D gene (5 bases). Per the germline V gene, CDR1 is WSHSY and CDR2 is SAAADI. The CDR3 runs to 14 residues. Trimming pared 8 bases from V and 4 bases from J, leaving 15 bases between. The CDR3 is CASGGSGQNQPQHF. CDR3 sequence (DNA): TGCGCCAGCGGGGGGTCAGGGCAAAATCAGCCCCAGCATTTT.

This chain links TRBV12-3 or TRBV12-4 with TRBJ2-7; the D gene is possibly TRBD2 (7 bases). V lost 5 bases and J 1 base, leaving 12 bases between the germline ends. This CDR3 region has 14 residues. The DNA for the CDR3 is TGTGCCAGCAGTGCGGGGGCGTTATCCTACGAGCAGTACTTC. The encoded protein is CASSAGALSYEQYF.

As concerns this clonotype: A single base separates this from a much larger clone, so it may be a read error. The chain carries TRBV7-9 and TRBJ2-5, with 13 bases lining up with TRBD2. In germline, CDR1 is SEHNR, CDR2 FQNEAQ (reference sequence). This CDR3 region has 17 residues. CDR3 in DNA: TGTGCCAGCAGCGAACTAGCGGGAGGGGGATGGCGAGAGACCCAGCACTTC. Amino acid sequence: CASSELAGGGWRETQHF.

This clonotype was counted ten times or more. This chain connects TRBV7-2 to TRBJ1-5; possible D gene TRBD1, 5 bases. Germline values: CDR1 SGHTA, CDR2 FQGNSA. This CDR3 spans 15 amino acids. V was clipped by 5 bases and J by 4 bases, with 15 bases between them. The CDR3 DNA follows: TGTGCCAGCAGCCACGCCGGGACGGGAAATCAGCCCCAGCATTTT. Translated: CASSHAGTGNQPQHF.

This clonotype has a handful of counts. The chain is built from TRBV7-2 and TRBJ2-2; D might be TRBD2 (6 bases). The V end lost 5 bases, the J end lost 7 bases, and 17 bases lay between the germline ends. CDR3 length: 15 amino acids. Per the germline V gene, CDR1 is SGHTA and CDR2 is FQGNSA. The CDR3 spells CASSQVRGTGGELFF. The CDR3 coding sequence is TGTGCCAGCAGCCAAGTCCGGGGGACGGGCGGGGAGCTGTTTTTT.

This clonotype was recorded a few times. The chain uses TRBV19 and TRBJ2-5, with TRBD2 matching 10 bases. The CDR3 covers 15 residues. V lost 4 bases to trimming and J lost 5 bases; unmatched junction nucleotides: 7. CDR1 and CDR2 (germline): LNHDA, SQIVND (reference sequence). The CDR3 here is CASSTSGSVAETQYF. DNA of the CDR3: TGTGCCAGTAGTACTAGCGGGAGTGTCGCGGAGACCCAGTACTTC.

V and J are TRBV12-3 or TRBV12-4 and TRBJ2-5; D gene unclear. The CDR3 covers 15 residues. V shed 6 bases and J shed 2 bases, with 16 bases lying between them. In DNA form, the CDR3 reads TGTGCCAGCAGCCCACGACCTACTCCACAAGAGACCCAGTACTTC. Protein: CASSPRPTPQETQYF.

About this clonotype: One junction end disagrees with the germline gene, perhaps due to a read error. This chain uses TRBV11-1 with TRBJ2-5; D may be TRBD2 (5 bases). This CDR3 is built from 14 residues. Germline CDR1 SGHAT, CDR2 FQDESV (reference sequence). As DNA, the CDR3 is TGTGCCAGCAGCTTGGTGTCTAGCCAAGAGGCCCAGTACTTC. Translating it yields CASSLVSSQEAQYF. Looking up the rest from reference TRBV11-1 and TRBJ2-5 gives the full variable domain: EAEVAQSPRYKITEKSQAVAFWCDPISGHATLYWYRQILGQGPELLVQFQDESVVDDSQLPKDRFSAERLKGVDSTLKIQPAELGDSAMYLCASSLVSSQEAQYFGPGTRLLVL.

This chain links TRBV2 with TRBJ2-5, with 10 bases matching TRBD2. Germline loops: CDR1 SNHLY, CDR2 FYNNEI. The CDR3 is 12 amino acids. The V and J ends lost 7 bases and 5 bases, in that order; junction bases with no gene match: 1. This CDR3 is CASKLAGETQYF. CDR3 coding DNA: TGTGCCAGCAAACTAGCGGGGGAGACCCAGTACTTC.

About this clonotype: A junction boundary mismatches the germline segment, possibly from a read error. This rearrangement joins TRBV9 to TRBJ2-6, with 11 bases that match TRBD1. Germline lookup yields CDR1 SGDLS and CDR2 YYNGEE. The CDR3 has 15 residues. The CDR3 nucleotides are TGTGCCAGCAGCCCAGACGGACAGGGGGCCCACGTCCTGACTTTC. It yields the protein CASSPDGQGAHVLTF.

The sample holds many counts of this clonotype. This chain joins TRBV20-1 and TRBJ1-1, with D unresolved. Trimming shortened V by 0 bases and J by 8 bases, and 7 bases separated the two germline ends. This CDR3 is built from 11 residues. Per germline, CDR1 DFQATT and CDR2 SNEGSKA (reference sequence). The CDR3, as DNA: TGCAGTGCTAGAGACGAAGGAGAAGCTTTCTTT. Protein sequence: CSARDEGEAFF.

This clonotype was observed a handful of times. J is TRBJ1-2 and V is TRBV20-1; D gene unclear. V was clipped by 1 base and J by 5 bases, with 14 bases between them. This CDR3 is 14 amino acids long. Germline lookup yields CDR1 DFQATT and CDR2 SNEGSKA (reference sequence). CDR3 sequence (DNA): TGCAGTGCTAGAGTCTGGGATTCGGTTTATGGCTACACCTTC. Its translation: CSARVWDSVYGYTF.

The rearrangement links TRBV20-1 to TRBJ2-2, with TRBD2 as a possible D gene (6 bases). CDR3 length: 13 amino acids. Germline V CDR1 and CDR2: DFQATT, SNEGSKA (reference sequence). With 6 bases removed from V and 4 bases from J, the gap between germline ends came to 12 bases. Here the CDR3 reads CSATGVSTGELFF. CDR3 in DNA: TGCAGTGCGACGGGAGTGTCCACCGGGGAGCTGTTTTTT.

About this clonotype: An end of the junction does not agree with germline; a read error may underlie this. The chain recombines TRBV9 with TRBJ2-7; 9 bases align to TRBD2. Germline CDR1 SGDLS, CDR2 YYNGEE. This CDR3 region has 15 residues. The chain's CDR3 is CASSLRDSGSYEQCF. The CDR3 DNA reads TGTGCCAGCAGCCTTCGGGATAGCGGGAGCTACGAGCAGTGCTTC.

This clonotype has at least ten counts. The chain links TRBV9 to TRBJ2-5, with D possibly matching TRBD1 (5 bases). Looked up from germline, CDR1 is SGDLS and CDR2 is YYNGEE. The CDR3 consists of 14 residues. V lost 0 bases, J lost 5 bases, and 11 bases lay in between. CDR3 region: CASSVDLGRETQYF. The DNA of the CDR3 is TGTGCCAGCAGCGTAGACTTGGGGCGTGAGACCCAGTACTTC.